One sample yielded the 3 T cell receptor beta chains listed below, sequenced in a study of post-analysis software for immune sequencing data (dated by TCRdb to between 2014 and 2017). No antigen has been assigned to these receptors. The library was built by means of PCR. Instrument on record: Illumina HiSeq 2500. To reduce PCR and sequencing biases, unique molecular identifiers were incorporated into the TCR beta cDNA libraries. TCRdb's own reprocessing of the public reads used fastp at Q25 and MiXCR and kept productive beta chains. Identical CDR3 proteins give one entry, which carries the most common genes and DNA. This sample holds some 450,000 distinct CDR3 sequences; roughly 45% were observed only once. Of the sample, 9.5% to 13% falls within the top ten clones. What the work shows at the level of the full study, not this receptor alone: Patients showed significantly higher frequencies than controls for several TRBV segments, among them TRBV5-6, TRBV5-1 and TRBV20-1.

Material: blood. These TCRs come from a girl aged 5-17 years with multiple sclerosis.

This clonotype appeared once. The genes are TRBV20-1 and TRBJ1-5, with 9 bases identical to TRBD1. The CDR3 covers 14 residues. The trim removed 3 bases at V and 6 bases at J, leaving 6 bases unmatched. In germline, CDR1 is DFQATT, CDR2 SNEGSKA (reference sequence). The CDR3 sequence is CSASMGQGIQPQHF. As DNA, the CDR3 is TGCAGTGCTAGTATGGGACAGGGCATTCAGCCCCAGCATTTT.

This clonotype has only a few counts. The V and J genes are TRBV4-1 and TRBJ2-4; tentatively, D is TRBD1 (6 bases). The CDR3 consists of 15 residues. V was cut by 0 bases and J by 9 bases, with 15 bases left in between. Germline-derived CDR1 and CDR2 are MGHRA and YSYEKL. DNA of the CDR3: TGCGCCAGCAGCCAAGAAAAACAGGGTATCGGCATTCAGTACTTC. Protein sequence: CASSQEKQGIGIQYF.

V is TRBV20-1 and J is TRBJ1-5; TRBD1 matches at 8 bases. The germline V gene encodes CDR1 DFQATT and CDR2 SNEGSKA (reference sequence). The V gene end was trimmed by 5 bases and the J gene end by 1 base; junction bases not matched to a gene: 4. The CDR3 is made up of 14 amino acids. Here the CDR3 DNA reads TGCAGTGCTTTACAGGGGGGGAGCAATCAGCCCCAGCATTTT. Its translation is CSALQGGSNQPQHF.